This TCR beta chain was identified during a study of Ad26.COV2.S vaccination and SARS-CoV-2 variants. Study background: Ad26.COV2.S shots went into the muscle once or twice, 56 days apart.

Per germline, CDR1 SGHDN and CDR2 FVKESK. The CDR3 contains 16 residues. V lost 0 bases, J lost 2 bases, and 5 bases stayed unmatched. Study results and limitations: The TCR breadth and depth analyses may have produced an underestimate of total T cell responses. Substantial breadth was reported for post-vaccination spike-specific CD8+ and CD4+ T cells. Vaccinees and placebo recipients showed similar non-spike TCR breadth.

Documented treatment: some 19 received Ad26.COV2.S at low or high dose, single or two shots; about 5 received placebo; per-sample allocation not given. Sampling took place 63 days after the first vaccine or placebo injection. In regard to this clone: What it recognizes is unknown.

Libraries were prepared by immunoSEQ multiplex PCR; TCRdb keeps only in-frame clonotypes and omits some of them. The profile shows roughly 700,000 clones, roughly 90% of them singletons. The receptor was isolated from a person aged 18-60 years who received the Ad26.COV2.S COVID-19 vaccine or a placebo. The rearrangement uses TRBV14 and TRBJ2-3; 7 bases are a match to TRBD2. This specimen was peripheral blood, taken in a trial of Ad26.COV2.S vaccine versus placebo. The CDR3 DNA follows: TGTGCCAGCAGCCAAGATCAGGGAGGGCACACAGATACGCAGTATTTT. Translating it yields CASSQDQGGHTDTQYF.